The 30 T cell receptor beta chains presented below share a single source sample, sequenced in a study of blood T cell repertoires in COVID-19. Profiling relied on immunoSEQ multiplex PCR, and the TCRdb table lists in-frame clones only, not all of them. The sample consists of about 190,000 clones, more than 70% of them appearing once. The sequencing sample was made of peripheral blood. The receptor set was obtained from a man aged 50-60 years with active or convalescent COVID-19.

This clone was seen a single time. The J gene is TRBJ2-1, the V gene TRBV5-5, with a tentative D call TRBD1 (6 bases). The CDR3 sequence is 14 residues long. V gave up 3 bases and J gave up 7 bases, with 14 bases separating them. CDR1 is SGHKS and CDR2 is YYEKEE in the germline V gene (reference sequence). The CDR3, as DNA: TGTGCCAGCAGCTCGGGACAATCGATGAATGAGCAGTTCTTC. It codes for CASSSGQSMNEQFF.

This chain connects TRBV19 to TRBJ1-4, with D maybe TRBD1 (6 bases). V was trimmed by 1 base and J by 8 bases, leaving 17 bases between them. The CDR3 totals 16 residues. Germline CDR1 is LNHDA and CDR2 is SQIVND (reference sequence). The CDR3 reads CASSIGPTGIQEKLFF. The CDR3 coding sequence is TGTGCCAGTAGTATAGGACCCACAGGGATCCAGGAAAAACTGTTTTTT.

A note on this clone: With a much larger clone just one base away, this may be a read error. Additional DNA sequences in this sample encode the identical CDR3. The genes are TRBV6-2 or TRBV6-3 and TRBJ2-1, with D tentatively TRBD2 (5 bases). CDR3 length: 13 amino acids. Trimming shortened V by 0 bases and J by 10 bases, and 10 bases separated the two germline ends. Germline lookup yields CDR1 MNHEY and CDR2 SVGEGT. For the CDR3, the DNA is TGTGCCAGCAGTTACTCCCCGACGGGAGAGCAGTTCTTC. Its protein product is CASSYSPTGEQFF.

The chain employs TRBV5-6 and TRBJ2-7; 11 bases agree with TRBD2. The CDR3 runs to 15 residues. In germline, CDR1 is SGHDT, CDR2 YYEEEE. V lost 3 bases, J lost 3 bases, and 5 bases stayed unmatched. The CDR3 spells CASSSIAGGFYEQYF. CDR3 nucleotide sequence: TGTGCCAGCAGCTCAATAGCGGGAGGGTTCTACGAGCAGTACTTC.

The chain couples TRBV6-5 to TRBJ2-5, with 10 nucleotides matching TRBD2. The CDR3 has 15 amino acids. Germline trimming cut 7 bases from V and 2 bases from J; bases unmatched to any gene: 7. Looked up from germline, CDR1 is MNHEY and CDR2 is SVGAGI. Written as DNA, the CDR3 is TGTGCCAGCACCAGACTAGCGGGCCCACAAGAGACCCAGTACTTC. This sequence encodes CASTRLAGPQETQYF.

The J gene is TRBJ2-7, the V gene TRBV5-1; 8 bases align to TRBD1. J was trimmed by 2 bases and V by 4 bases; bases with no gene match: 14. Per the germline V gene, CDR1 is SGHRS and CDR2 is YFSETQ. The CDR3 contains 17 residues. CDR3 nucleotide sequence: TGCGCCAGCAGCCCGGCCTATGGCAGGGGGCTCCCCTACGAGCAGTACTTC. It translates to CASSPAYGRGLPYEQYF.

The chain combines TRBV11-3 with TRBJ2-4; TRBD2 matches at 9 bases. CDR1 SGHNT and CDR2 YENEEA come from the germline V gene. The V segment lost 5 bases and the J segment 4 bases; nucleotides outside the gene matches: 15. The CDR3 spans 18 residues. CDR3 residues: CASSAGGVAGVSKNIQYF. DNA of the CDR3: TGTGCCAGCAGCGCAGGTGGAGTAGCGGGAGTATCGAAAAACATTCAGTACTTC.

This rearrangement joins TRBV5-5 to TRBJ2-6, with unresolved D. This CDR3 comprises 16 residues. V was cut by 0 bases and J by 0 bases, with 7 bases left in between. Germline CDR1 is SGHKS and CDR2 is YYEKEE (reference sequence). CDR3 DNA sequence: TGTGCCAGCAGCTTGGACCCGGGCTCTGGGGCCAACGTCCTGACTTTC. Its translation: CASSLDPGSGANVLTF.

A single count supports this clone. The rearrangement links TRBV7-2 to TRBJ2-3, with 10 positions matching TRBD2. Per germline, CDR1 SGHTA and CDR2 FQGNSA. The CDR3 runs to 13 residues. V lost 11 bases to trimming and J lost 6 bases; unmatched junction nucleotides: 8. Written as DNA, the CDR3 is TGTGCCGTGGCAAGCGGGGGGGCGGATACGCAGTATTTT. This translates into CAVASGGADTQYF. The whole variable domain, filled in from reference TRBV7-2 and TRBJ2-3, reads GAGVSQSPSNKVTEKGKDVELRCDPISGHTALYWYRQSLGQGLEFLIYFQGNSAPDKSGLPSDRFSAERTGGSVSTLTIQRTQQEDSAVYLCAVASGGADTQYFGPGTRLTVL.

The chain is built from TRBV4-3 and TRBJ2-3; 12 positions match TRBD2. This CDR3 contains 18 residues. Looked up from germline, CDR1 is LGHNA and CDR2 is YSLEER. The junction had 9 bases not matched to a gene; V was cut back by 0 bases and J by 5 bases. The CDR3 coding sequence is TGCGCCAGCAGCCAAGATCTAGCGGGGGGGCCAGGGAGAGATACGCAGTATTTT. Translated: CASSQDLAGGPGRDTQYF.

The chain joins TRBV6-1 to TRBJ1-2; D gene ambiguous. CDR1 MNHNS and CDR2 SASEGT come from the germline V gene. This CDR3 is 14 amino acids long. V was pared by 1 base and J by 7 bases, with 13 bases between. The CDR3 coding sequence is TGTGCCAGCAGTGAAGGGCACCGTCGGGGTGGCTACACCTTC. Translation gives CASSEGHRRGGYTF.

This chain uses TRBV1 with TRBJ2-7; TRBD1 is taken as the D call from the table, unchecked against the DNA. TRBV1 corresponds to a pseudogene. The CDR3 covers 16 residues. This CDR3 reads CTSSRERQAPVGEQYF. CDR3 nucleotide sequence: TGCACCAGCAGCCGGGAAAGACAGGCGCCCGTCGGCGAGCAGTACTTC.

This chain connects TRBV28 to TRBJ1-1, with unresolved D. V was cut by 2 bases and J by 8 bases, with 9 bases left in between. Germline V gene data show CDR1 as MDHEN and CDR2 as SYDVKM. The CDR3 runs 12 residues. CDR3 residues: CASSLTRQEAFF. The CDR3, as DNA: TGTGCCAGCAGTTTAACACGCCAAGAAGCTTTCTTT.

J is TRBJ2-7 and V is TRBV20-1; D is undetermined. This CDR3 comprises 13 residues. Germline values: CDR1 DFQATT, CDR2 SNEGSKA (reference sequence). V was trimmed by 3 bases and J by 0 bases, leaving 9 bases between them. The CDR3 DNA follows: TGCAGTGCTAGTTTGGGCAGCTCCTACGAGCAGTACTTC. It translates to CSASLGSSYEQYF.

The J gene is TRBJ2-3, the V gene TRBV12-3 or TRBV12-4, with 7 bases that match TRBD2. Germline trimming cut 11 bases from V and 3 bases from J; bases unmatched to any gene: 8. This CDR3 contains 13 residues. In nucleotides, the CDR3 is TGTGCCGCCCCGGCGGGGGTGACAGATACGCAGTATTTT. Its translation: CAAPAGVTDTQYF.

The rearrangement joins TRBV2 to TRBJ2-5, with 7 bases that match TRBD2. The CDR3 totals 15 residues. Trimming at V came to 4 bases and at J to 0 bases, leaving 5 bases not matched to a gene. CDR1 is SNHLY, CDR2 FYNNEI, per germline. CDR3 amino acids: CASSGTRYNQETQYF. The CDR3 nucleotides read TGTGCCAGCAGTGGGACTAGGTATAACCAAGAGACCCAGTACTTC.

The chain links TRBV6-2 or TRBV6-3 to TRBJ2-7; 7 bases match TRBD2. Trimming cost V 2 bases and J 2 bases; bases outside gene matches: 12. From germline, CDR1 is MNHEY and CDR2 SVGEGT. The length of the CDR3 is 17 residues. The CDR3 bases are TGTGCCAGCAGTTACGAGTGGGGGAGCGGGGCCACCTACGAGCAGTACTTC. This translates into CASSYEWGSGATYEQYF.

The chain joins TRBV19 to TRBJ2-7, with 10 nucleotides matching TRBD2. V was pared by 10 bases and J by 2 bases, with 5 bases of the junction left unmatched. CDR1 and CDR2 from the germline V gene are LNHDA and SQIVND (reference sequence). This CDR3 spans 13 amino acids. CDR3 bases: TGTGCCATCGGGACTAGCGTAACCTACGAGCAGTACTTC. This translates into CAIGTSVTYEQYF.

The chain carries TRBV18 and TRBJ1-2; tentatively, D is TRBD1 (5 bases). Germline assignment: CDR1 KGHSH and CDR2 LQKENI. The CDR3 has 14 amino acids. V shed 0 bases and J shed 2 bases, with 7 bases lying between them. The CDR3 spells CASSPPNRNYGYTF. The CDR3 DNA reads as TGTGCCAGCTCACCACCCAACAGGAACTATGGCTACACCTTC. The variable domain in full, with the rest retrieved from reference TRBV18 and TRBJ1-2, is NAGVMQNPRHLVRRRGQEARLRCSPMKGHSHVYWYRQLPEEGLKFMVYLQKENIIDESGMPKERFSAEFPKEGPSILRIQQVVRGDSAAYFCASSPPNRNYGYTFGSGTRLTVV.

The chain combines TRBV19 with TRBJ2-7, with 8 bases that match TRBD2. Trimming took 1 base from V and 5 from J; bases not matched to a gene: 4. The CDR3 is made up of 14 amino acids. Per the germline V gene, CDR1 is LNHDA and CDR2 is SQIVND (reference sequence). The CDR3 region is CASSIGGLGNEQYF. In nucleotides, the CDR3 is TGTGCCAGTAGTATAGGGGGACTAGGAAACGAGCAGTACTTC. The variable domain in full, with the rest retrieved from reference TRBV19 and TRBJ2-7, is DGGITQSPKYLFRKEGQNVTLSCEQNLNHDAMYWYRQDPGQGLRLIYYSQIVNDFQKGDIAEGYSVSREKKESFPLTVTSAQKNPTAFYLCASSIGGLGNEQYFGPGTRLTVT.

The chain combines TRBV2 with TRBJ2-1, with 9 bases identical to TRBD2. The J segment lost 7 bases and the V segment lost 6 bases, leaving 4 bases of the junction unmatched. CDR1 is SNHLY, CDR2 FYNNEI, per germline. CDR3 length: 13 amino acids. For the CDR3, the DNA is TGTGCCAGCAGGCTTGGACTAGCGAATGAGCAGTTCTTC. It translates to CASRLGLANEQFF.

The genes are TRBV4-3 and TRBJ2-1; 12 nucleotides agree with TRBD1. This CDR3 comprises 17 residues. V gave up 3 bases and J gave up 8 bases; unmatched junction bases: 11. From germline, CDR1 is LGHNA and CDR2 YSLEER. The DNA for the CDR3 is TGCGCCAGCAGCCACCTCCCGGGACAGGGGGCGCGGCATGAGCAGTTCTTC. Translation: CASSHLPGQGARHEQFF.

This clone was observed a handful of times. The J gene is TRBJ1-3, the V gene TRBV5-1; tentatively, D is TRBD1 (5 bases). There are 20 residues in the CDR3. The V end lost 0 bases, the J end lost 0 bases, and 22 bases lay between the germline ends. CDR1 and CDR2 (germline): SGHRS, YFSETQ. The CDR3 coding sequence is TGCGCCAGCAGCTTGGATGGGGGGAGATTTTTCGAACTCTCTGGAAACACCATATATTTT. Amino acids: CASSLDGGRFFELSGNTIYF.

This sequence joins TRBV7-6 and TRBJ2-5; no firm D call. Trimming took off 3 bases at V and 2 bases at J, with 7 bases between the two ends. CDR3 length: 13 amino acids. The germline V gene encodes CDR1 SGHVS and CDR2 FNYEAQ. The chain's CDR3 is CASSFDTQETQYF. CDR3 bases: TGTGCCAGCAGCTTTGACACACAAGAGACCCAGTACTTC.

This sequence joins TRBV24-1 and TRBJ2-3, with D possibly TRBD1 on 5 matching bases. This CDR3 is 18 amino acids long. Trimming cost V 5 bases and J 1 base, with 21 bases left between them. From germline, CDR1 is KGHDR and CDR2 SFDVKD. The CDR3 DNA reads as TGTGCCACCAGTGTCTCCCCTCGACAGTCCTCGGGCACAGATACGCAGTATTTT. Encoded protein: CATSVSPRQSSGTDTQYF.

This sequence joins TRBV29-1 and TRBJ1-6; no reliable D call. V lost 6 bases to trimming and J lost 0 bases, with 9 bases between them. The CDR3 totals 14 residues. Germline loops: CDR1 SQVTM, CDR2 ANQGSEA. CDR3 residues: CSVRVSSYNSPLHF. The CDR3 DNA follows: TGCAGCGTCCGAGTTAGCTCCTATAATTCACCCCTCCACTTT.

The V call is TRBV2, the J call TRBJ2-5; the D gene is possibly TRBD2 (7 bases). Germline lookup yields CDR1 SNHLY and CDR2 FYNNEI. This CDR3 is built from 14 residues. Trimming shortened V by 7 bases and J by 3 bases, and 15 bases separated the two germline ends. This CDR3 reads CASISGGGEETQYF. CDR3 DNA: TGTGCCAGCATTAGCGGAGGGGGGGAAGAGACCCAGTACTTC.

This clone was seen once. The chain combines TRBV19 with TRBJ1-2, with 8 bases aligning to TRBD1. The CDR3 runs to 15 residues. After removal of 7 bases from V and 4 bases from J, the junction contained 11 bases not matched to a gene. The germline V gene encodes CDR1 LNHDA and CDR2 SQIVND (reference sequence). Here the CDR3 reads CASITSDRAGYGYTF. Written as DNA, the CDR3 is TGTGCCAGTATCACCTCGGACAGGGCCGGCTATGGCTACACCTTC.

The chain employs TRBV19 and TRBJ2-1, with D uncertain. This CDR3 comprises 14 residues. CDR1 is LNHDA and CDR2 is SQIVND in the germline V gene (reference sequence). The V gene lost 5 bases and the J gene lost 6 bases, with 14 bases spanning the gap. In nucleotides, the CDR3 is TGTGCCAGTAGTCCCCAATCCCGAGTCAATGAGCAGTTCTTC. Translation gives CASSPQSRVNEQFF.

This chain links TRBV7-2 with TRBJ1-2; 7 nucleotides align to TRBD1. Germline V gives CDR1 SGHTA, CDR2 FQGNSA. J lost 8 bases, V lost 6 bases, and 12 bases had no gene match. CDR3 length: 14 amino acids. CDR3 region: CASRPQGSTRGYTF. The CDR3 DNA is TGTGCCAGCAGGCCACAGGGGTCGACGAGGGGCTACACCTTC. The full variable domain, in which reference TRBV7-2 and TRBJ1-2 provide the parts outside the CDR3, is GAGVSQSPSNKVTEKGKDVELRCDPISGHTALYWYRQSLGQGLEFLIYFQGNSAPDKSGLPSDRFSAERTGGSVSTLTIQRTQQEDSAVYLCASRPQGSTRGYTFGSGTRLTVV.